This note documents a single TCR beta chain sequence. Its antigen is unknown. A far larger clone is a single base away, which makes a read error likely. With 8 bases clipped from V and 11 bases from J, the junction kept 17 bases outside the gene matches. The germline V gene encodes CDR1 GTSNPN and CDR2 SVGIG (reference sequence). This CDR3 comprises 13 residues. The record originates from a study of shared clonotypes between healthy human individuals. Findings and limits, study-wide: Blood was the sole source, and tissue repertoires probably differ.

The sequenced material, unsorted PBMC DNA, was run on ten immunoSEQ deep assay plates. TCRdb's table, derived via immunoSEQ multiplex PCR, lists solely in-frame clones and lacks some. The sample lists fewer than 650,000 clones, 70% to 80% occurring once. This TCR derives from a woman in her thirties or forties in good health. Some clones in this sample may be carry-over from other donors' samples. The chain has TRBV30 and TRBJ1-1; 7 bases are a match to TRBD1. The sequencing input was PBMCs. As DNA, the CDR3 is TGTGCCCGGACCTTCAGGGGGACGAGACGTGCTTTCTTT. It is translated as CARTFRGTRRAFF.